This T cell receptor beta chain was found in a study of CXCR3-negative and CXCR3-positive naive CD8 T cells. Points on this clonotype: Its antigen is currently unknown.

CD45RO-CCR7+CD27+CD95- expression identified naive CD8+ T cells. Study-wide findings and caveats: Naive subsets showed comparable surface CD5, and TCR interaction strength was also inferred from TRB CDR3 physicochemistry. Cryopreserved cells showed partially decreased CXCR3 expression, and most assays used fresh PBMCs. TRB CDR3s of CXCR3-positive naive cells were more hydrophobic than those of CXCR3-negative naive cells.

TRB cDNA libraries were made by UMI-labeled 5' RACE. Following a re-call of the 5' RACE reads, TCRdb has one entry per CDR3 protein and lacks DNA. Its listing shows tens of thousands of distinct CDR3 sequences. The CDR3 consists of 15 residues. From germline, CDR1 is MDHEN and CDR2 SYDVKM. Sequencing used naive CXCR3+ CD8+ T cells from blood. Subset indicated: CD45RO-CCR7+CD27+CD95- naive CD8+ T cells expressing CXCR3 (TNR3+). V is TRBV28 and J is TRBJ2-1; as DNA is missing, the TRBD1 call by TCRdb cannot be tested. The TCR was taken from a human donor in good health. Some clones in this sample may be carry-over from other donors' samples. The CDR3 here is CASSSSDRPYNEQFF.